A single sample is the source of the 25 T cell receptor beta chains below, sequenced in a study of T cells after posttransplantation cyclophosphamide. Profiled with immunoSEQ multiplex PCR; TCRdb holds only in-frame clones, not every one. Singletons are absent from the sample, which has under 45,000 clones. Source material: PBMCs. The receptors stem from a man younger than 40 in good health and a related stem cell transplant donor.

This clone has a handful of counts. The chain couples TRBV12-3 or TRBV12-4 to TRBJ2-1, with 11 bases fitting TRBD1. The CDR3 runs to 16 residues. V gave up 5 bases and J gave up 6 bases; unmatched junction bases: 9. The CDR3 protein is CASSTQTGTGGNEQFF. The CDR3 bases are TGTGCCAGCAGTACCCAAACGGGGACAGGGGGCAATGAGCAGTTCTTC.

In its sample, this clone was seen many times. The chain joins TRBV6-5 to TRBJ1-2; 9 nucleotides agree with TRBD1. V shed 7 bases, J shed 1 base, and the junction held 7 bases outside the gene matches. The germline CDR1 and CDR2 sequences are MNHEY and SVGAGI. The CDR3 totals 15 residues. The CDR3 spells CASKSRTGVNYGYTF. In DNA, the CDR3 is TGTGCCAGCAAGAGTAGGACAGGGGTTAACTATGGCTACACCTTC.

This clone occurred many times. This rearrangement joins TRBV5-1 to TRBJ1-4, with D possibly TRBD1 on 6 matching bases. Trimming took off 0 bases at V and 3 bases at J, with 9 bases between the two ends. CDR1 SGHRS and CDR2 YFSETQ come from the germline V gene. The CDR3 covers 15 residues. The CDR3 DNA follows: TGCGCCAGCAGCTTGGTGGGGGCGGCTAATGAAAAACTGTTTTTT. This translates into CASSLVGAANEKLFF.

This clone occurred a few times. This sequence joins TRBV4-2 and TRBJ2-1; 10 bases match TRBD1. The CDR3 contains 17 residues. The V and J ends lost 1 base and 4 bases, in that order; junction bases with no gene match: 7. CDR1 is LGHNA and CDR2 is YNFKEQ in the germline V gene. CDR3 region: CASSQGEGQGVYNEQFF. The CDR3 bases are TGTGCCAGCAGCCAAGGGGAAGGACAGGGGGTTTACAATGAGCAGTTCTTC.

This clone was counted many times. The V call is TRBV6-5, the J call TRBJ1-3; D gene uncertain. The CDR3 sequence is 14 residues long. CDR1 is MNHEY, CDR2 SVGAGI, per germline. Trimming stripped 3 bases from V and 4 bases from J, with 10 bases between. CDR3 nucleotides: TGTGCCAGCAGTTATAGTGGTCCAGGAAACACCATATATTTT. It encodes CASSYSGPGNTIYF.

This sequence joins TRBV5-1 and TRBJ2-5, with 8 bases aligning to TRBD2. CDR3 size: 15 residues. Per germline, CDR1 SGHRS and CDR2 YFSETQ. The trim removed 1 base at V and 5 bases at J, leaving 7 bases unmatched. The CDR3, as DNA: TGCGCCAGCAGCTTGACAGCGGGGGAATGGGAGACCCAGTACTTC. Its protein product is CASSLTAGEWETQYF.

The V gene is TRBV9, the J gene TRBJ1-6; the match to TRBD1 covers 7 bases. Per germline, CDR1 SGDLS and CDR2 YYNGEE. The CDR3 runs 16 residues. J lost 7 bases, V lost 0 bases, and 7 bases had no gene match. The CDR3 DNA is TGTGCCAGCAGCGTAGCGAACAGGGGTGGGAATTCACCCCTCCACTTT. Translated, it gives CASSVANRGGNSPLHF.

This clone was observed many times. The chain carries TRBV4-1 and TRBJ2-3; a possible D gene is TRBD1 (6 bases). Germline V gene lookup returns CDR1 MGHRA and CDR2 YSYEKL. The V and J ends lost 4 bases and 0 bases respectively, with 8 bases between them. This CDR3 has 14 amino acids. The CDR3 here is CASSLDRSTDTQYF. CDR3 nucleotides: TGCGCCAGCAGCCTTGACAGGAGCACAGATACGCAGTATTTT.

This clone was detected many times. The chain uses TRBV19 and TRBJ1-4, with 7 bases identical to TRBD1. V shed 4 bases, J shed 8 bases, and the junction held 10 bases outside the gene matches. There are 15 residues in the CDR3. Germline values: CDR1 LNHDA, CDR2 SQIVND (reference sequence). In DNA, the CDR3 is TGTGCCAGTAGTACCATGGGACAGTTGGGCGAAAAACTGTTTTTT. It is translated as CASSTMGQLGEKLFF.

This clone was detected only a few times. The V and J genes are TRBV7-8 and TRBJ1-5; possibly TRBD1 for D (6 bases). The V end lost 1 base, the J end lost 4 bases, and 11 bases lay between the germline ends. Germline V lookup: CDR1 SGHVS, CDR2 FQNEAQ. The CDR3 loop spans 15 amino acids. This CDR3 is CASSLDRVVNQPQHF. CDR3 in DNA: TGTGCCAGCAGCTTAGACAGGGTGGTAAATCAGCCCCAGCATTTT.

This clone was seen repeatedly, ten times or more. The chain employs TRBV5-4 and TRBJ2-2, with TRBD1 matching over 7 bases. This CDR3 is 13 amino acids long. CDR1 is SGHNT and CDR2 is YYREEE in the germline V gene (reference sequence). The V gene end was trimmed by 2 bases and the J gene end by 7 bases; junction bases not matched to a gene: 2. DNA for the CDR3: TGTGCCAGCAGCTTACAGGGGAACGGGGAGCTGTTTTTT. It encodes CASSLQGNGELFF.

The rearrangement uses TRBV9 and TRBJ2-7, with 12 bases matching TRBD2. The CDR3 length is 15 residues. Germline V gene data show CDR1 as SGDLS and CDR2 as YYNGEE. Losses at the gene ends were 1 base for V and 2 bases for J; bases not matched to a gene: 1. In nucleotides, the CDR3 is TGTGCCAGCAGCGTATCTAGCGGGGGGGCCTACGAGCAGTACTTC. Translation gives CASSVSSGGAYEQYF. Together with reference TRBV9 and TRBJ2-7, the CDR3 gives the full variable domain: DSGVTQTPKHLITATGQRVTLRCSPRSGDLSVYWYQQSLDQGLQFLIQYYNGEERAKGNILERFSAQQFPDLHSELNLSSLELGDSALYFCASSVSSGGAYEQYFGPGTRLTVT.

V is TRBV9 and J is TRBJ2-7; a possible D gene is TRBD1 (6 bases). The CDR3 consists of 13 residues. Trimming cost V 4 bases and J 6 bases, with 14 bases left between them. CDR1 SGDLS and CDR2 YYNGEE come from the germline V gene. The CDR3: CASSTIQGAEQYF. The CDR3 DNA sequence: TGTGCCAGCAGCACTATACAGGGAGCCGAGCAGTACTTC.

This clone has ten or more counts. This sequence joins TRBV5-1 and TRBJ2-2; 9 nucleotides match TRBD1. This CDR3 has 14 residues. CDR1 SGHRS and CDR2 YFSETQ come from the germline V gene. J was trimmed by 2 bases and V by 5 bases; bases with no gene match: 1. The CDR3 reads CASRTGGNTGELFF. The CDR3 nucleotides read TGCGCCAGCAGGACAGGGGGTAACACCGGGGAGCTGTTTTTT.

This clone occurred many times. CDR3 sequence reads: CAISEAVTGGGGYTF. DNA of the CDR3: TGTGCCATCAGTGAGGCGGTAACAGGGGGCGGCGGCTACACCTTC. The rearrangement links TRBV10-3 to TRBJ1-2; 9 bases agree with TRBD1. Unmatched junction bases numbered 9, after V lost 2 bases and J lost 8 bases. CDR3 length: 15 residues. From germline, CDR1 is ENHRY and CDR2 SYGVKD.

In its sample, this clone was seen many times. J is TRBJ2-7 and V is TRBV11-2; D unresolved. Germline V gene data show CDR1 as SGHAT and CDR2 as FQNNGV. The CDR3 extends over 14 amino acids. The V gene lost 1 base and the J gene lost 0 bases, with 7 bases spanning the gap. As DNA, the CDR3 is TGTGCCAGCAGCTTAGCCCAGAGCTCCTACGAGCAGTACTTC. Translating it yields CASSLAQSSYEQYF.

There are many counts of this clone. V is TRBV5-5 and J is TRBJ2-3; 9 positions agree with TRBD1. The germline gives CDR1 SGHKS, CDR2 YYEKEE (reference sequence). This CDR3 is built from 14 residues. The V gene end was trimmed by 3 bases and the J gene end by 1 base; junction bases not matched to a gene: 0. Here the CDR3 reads CASSWDRGTDTQYF. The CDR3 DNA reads TGTGCCAGCAGCTGGGACAGGGGCACAGATACGCAGTATTTT.

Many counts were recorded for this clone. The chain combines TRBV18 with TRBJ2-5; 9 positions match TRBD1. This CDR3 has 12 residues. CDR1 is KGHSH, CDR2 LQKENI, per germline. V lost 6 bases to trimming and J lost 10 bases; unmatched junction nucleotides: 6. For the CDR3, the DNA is TGTGCCAGCTCCAGTGACAGGGGGGTCCAGTACTTC. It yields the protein CASSSDRGVQYF.

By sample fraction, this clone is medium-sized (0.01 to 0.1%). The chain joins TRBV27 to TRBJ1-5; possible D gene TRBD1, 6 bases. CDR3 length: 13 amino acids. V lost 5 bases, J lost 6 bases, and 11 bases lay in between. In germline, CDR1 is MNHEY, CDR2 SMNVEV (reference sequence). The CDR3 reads CASSPFRGQPQHF. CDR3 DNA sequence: TGTGCCAGCAGTCCCTTCAGGGGTCAGCCCCAGCATTTT.

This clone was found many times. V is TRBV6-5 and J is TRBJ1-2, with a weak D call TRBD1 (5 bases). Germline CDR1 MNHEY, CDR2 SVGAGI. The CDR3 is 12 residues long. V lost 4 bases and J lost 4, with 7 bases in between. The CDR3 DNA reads TGTGCCAGCAGTTCCCAGGGCTATGGCTACACCTTC. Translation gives CASSSQGYGYTF.

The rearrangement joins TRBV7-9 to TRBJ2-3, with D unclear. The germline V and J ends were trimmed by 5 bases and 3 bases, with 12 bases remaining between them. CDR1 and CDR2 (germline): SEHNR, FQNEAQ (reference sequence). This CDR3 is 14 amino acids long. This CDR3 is CASSANTGTDTQYF. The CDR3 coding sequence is TGTGCCAGCAGCGCAAACACCGGGACAGATACGCAGTATTTT.

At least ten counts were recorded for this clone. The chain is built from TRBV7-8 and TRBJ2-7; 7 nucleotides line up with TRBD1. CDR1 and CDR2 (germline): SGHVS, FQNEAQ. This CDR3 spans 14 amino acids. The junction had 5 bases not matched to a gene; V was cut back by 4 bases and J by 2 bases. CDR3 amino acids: CASSSQGPTYEQYF. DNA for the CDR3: TGTGCCAGCAGCTCACAGGGGCCAACCTACGAGCAGTACTTC.

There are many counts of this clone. Written as DNA, the CDR3 is TGTGCCAGCAGCCCAGCGGGGGCATATGAGCAGTTCTTC. Protein sequence: CASSPAGAYEQFF. The chain combines TRBV2 with TRBJ2-1; 8 bases are shared with TRBD2. Germline V lookup: CDR1 SNHLY, CDR2 FYNNEI. The length of the CDR3 is 13 residues. Trimming removed 6 bases from V and 8 bases from J; junction bases left unmatched: 6.

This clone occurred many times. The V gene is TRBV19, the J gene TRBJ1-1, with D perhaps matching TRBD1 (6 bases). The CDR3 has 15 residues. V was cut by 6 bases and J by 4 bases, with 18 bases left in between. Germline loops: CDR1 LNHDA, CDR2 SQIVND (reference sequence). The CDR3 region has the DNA TGTGCCAGTAGGCTCTTGGGAGGGGGTACCACTGAAGCTTTCTTT. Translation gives CASRLLGGGTTEAFF. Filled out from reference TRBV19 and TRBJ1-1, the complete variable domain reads DGGITQSPKYLFRKEGQNVTLSCEQNLNHDAMYWYRQDPGQGLRLIYYSQIVNDFQKGDIAEGYSVSREKKESFPLTVTSAQKNPTAFYLCASRLLGGGTTEAFFGQGTRLTVV.

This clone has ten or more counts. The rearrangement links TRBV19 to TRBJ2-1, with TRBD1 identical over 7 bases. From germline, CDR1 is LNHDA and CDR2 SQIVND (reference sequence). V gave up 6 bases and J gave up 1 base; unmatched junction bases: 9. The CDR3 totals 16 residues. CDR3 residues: CASSPIGGRSYNEQFF. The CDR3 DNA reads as TGTGCCAGTAGCCCCATAGGGGGCCGTTCCTACAATGAGCAGTTCTTC.